These T cell receptor beta chains were read from a single sample in a study of technical replicates of blood from a handful of donors. Sequencing was performed with immunoSEQ multiplex PCR; in TCRdb, only in-frame clones are kept and a portion is missing. The table shows roughly 60,000 clones, with over 90% occurring only once. The specimen sequenced was PBMCs. These receptors came from a human donor in good health. Some clones in this sample may be carry-over from other donors' samples. The CDR3 runs from the conserved cysteine through the conserved F or W. D genes are given only for firm matches. Only some rows state a clone size, as once, few, many or a class for expanded clones.

abundance: once
d_gene: .
v_gene: TRBV6-6
j_gene: TRBJ2-3
CDR3nt: TGTGCCACTAACCTTGGAGCGCAGTATTTT
CDR3aa: CATNLGAQYF

abundance: .
d_gene: TRBD2
v_gene: TRBV7-9
j_gene: TRBJ2-3
CDR3nt: TGTGCCAGCAGCTCACTAGCGGGAGGAGAAACAGATACGCAGTATTTT
CDR3aa: CASSSLAGGETDTQYF

abundance: .
d_gene: .
v_gene: TRBV19
j_gene: TRBJ2-7
CDR3nt: TGTGCCAGCGGGCAGGGCCCCTACGAGCAGTACTTC
CDR3aa: CASGQGPYEQYF

abundance: .
d_gene: TRBD2
v_gene: TRBV5-4
j_gene: TRBJ2-7
CDR3nt: TGTGCCAGCAGCTTGACGGGGGACTACCCCGGTAAGGACTACGAGCAGTACTTC
CDR3aa: CASSLTGDYPGKDYEQYF

abundance: .
d_gene: .
v_gene: TRBV4-1
j_gene: TRBJ2-7
CDR3nt: TGCGCCAGCAGATCACAGGGCTCCTACGAGCAGTACTTC
CDR3aa: CASRSQGSYEQYF

abundance: .
d_gene: TRBD1
v_gene: TRBV19
j_gene: TRBJ2-3
CDR3nt: TGTGCCAGTAGTACCCGAGGACAGGGATCAGATACGCAGTATTTT
CDR3aa: CASSTRGQGSDTQYF

abundance: .
d_gene: .
v_gene: TRBV4-1
j_gene: TRBJ1-4
CDR3nt: TGCGCCAGCAGCCAAGGAAGGGGCCCAACTAATGAAAAACTGTTTTTT
CDR3aa: CASSQGRGPTNEKLFF

abundance: once
d_gene: .
v_gene: TRBV4-3
j_gene: TRBJ2-2
CDR3nt: TGCGCCAGCAGCCTCGCTAGGGACTCACAGAGCCCCGGGGAGCTGTTTTTT
CDR3aa: CASSLARDSQSPGELFF

abundance: few
d_gene: TRBD1
v_gene: TRBV7-9
j_gene: TRBJ1-2
CDR3nt: TGTGCCAGCAGCTACGACAGGGGTGGAGGCTACACCTTC
CDR3aa: CASSYDRGGGYTF

abundance: .
d_gene: TRBD2
v_gene: TRBV5-4
j_gene: TRBJ2-3
CDR3nt: TGTGCCAGCAGCCCCCGACTAGCGTCCACAGATACGCAGTATTTT
CDR3aa: CASSPRLASTDTQYF

abundance: once
d_gene: .
v_gene: TRBV6-5
j_gene: TRBJ2-7
CDR3nt: TGTGCCAGCAGTTACTATTACGGGGGGCTGGGAGAGCAGTACTTC
CDR3aa: CASSYYYGGLGEQYF

abundance: .
d_gene: TRBD1
v_gene: TRBV10-3
j_gene: TRBJ1-5
CDR3nt: TGTGCCATCAGTCCGGGACAGAATCAGCCCCAGCATTTT
CDR3aa: CAISPGQNQPQHF

abundance: .
d_gene: .
v_gene: TRBV30
j_gene: TRBJ1-1
CDR3nt: TGTGCCTGGAGCCCCTTCTCAGGGAGCCGGGGGGACACTGAAGCTTTCTTT
CDR3aa: CAWSPFSGSRGDTEAFF

abundance: .
d_gene: TRBD2
v_gene: TRBV7-8
j_gene: TRBJ2-3
CDR3nt: TGTGCCAGCAGCCCGCGACTAGCGGGGAGCACAGATACGCAGTATTTT
CDR3aa: CASSPRLAGSTDTQYF

abundance: .
d_gene: .
v_gene: TRBV7-2
j_gene: TRBJ1-1
CDR3nt: TGTGCCAGCAGCTTATGGGAACAGGGCAAAGCTTTCTTT
CDR3aa: CASSLWEQGKAFF

abundance: once
d_gene: TRBD2
v_gene: TRBV7-2
j_gene: TRBJ2-1
CDR3nt: TGTGCCAGCAGCGGGCTAGCGGGAGGGCGGAATGAGCAGTTCTTC
CDR3aa: CASSGLAGGRNEQFF

abundance: .
d_gene: TRBD2
v_gene: TRBV30
j_gene: TRBJ2-1
CDR3nt: TGTGCCTGGAGTCCCGGGGTAGCGGGAGATGAGCAGTTCTTC
CDR3aa: CAWSPGVAGDEQFF

abundance: .
d_gene: .
v_gene: TRBV11-1
j_gene: TRBJ2-2
CDR3nt: TGTGCCAGCAGGTCTTCTCTGACCGGGGAGCTGTTTTTT
CDR3aa: CASRSSLTGELFF

abundance: .
d_gene: TRBD2
v_gene: TRBV4-1
j_gene: TRBJ2-1
CDR3nt: TGCGCCAGCAGCCAGAATCCGGGACTAGCGGGAGATTCCTACAATGAGCAGTTCTTC
CDR3aa: CASSQNPGLAGDSYNEQFF

abundance: .
d_gene: TRBD2
v_gene: TRBV2
j_gene: TRBJ2-5
CDR3nt: TGTGCCAGCAGAACTAGCGGGACCTACCAAGAGACCCAGTACTTC
CDR3aa: CASRTSGTYQETQYF

abundance: .
d_gene: .
v_gene: TRBV5-1
j_gene: TRBJ2-3
CDR3nt: TGCGCCAGCAGCCCGGAGTGGCGGGGAGGTACAGATACGCAGTATTTT
CDR3aa: CASSPEWRGGTDTQYF

abundance: .
d_gene: TRBD1
v_gene: TRBV18
j_gene: TRBJ2-1
CDR3nt: TGTGCCAGCTCACCAGGGCAGGGGGCGTCGGATGAGCAGTTCTTC
CDR3aa: CASSPGQGASDEQFF

abundance: .
d_gene: TRBD1
v_gene: TRBV9
j_gene: TRBJ2-1
CDR3nt: TGTGCCAGCAGCGTAGAGGGACAGGGAATCGATGAGCAGTTCTTC
CDR3aa: CASSVEGQGIDEQFF

abundance: .
d_gene: .
v_gene: TRBV6-6
j_gene: TRBJ2-7
CDR3nt: TGTGCCAGCAGGTCTTCCTACGAGCAGTACTTC
CDR3aa: CASRSSYEQYF

abundance: .
d_gene: .
v_gene: TRBV7-2
j_gene: TRBJ2-4
CDR3nt: TGTGCCAGCAGCCAGGGGGGCTGGGGAAACATTCAGTACTTC
CDR3aa: CASSQGGWGNIQYF

abundance: .
d_gene: .
v_gene: TRBV7-2
j_gene: TRBJ1-1
CDR3nt: TGTGCCAGCAGGGACAGAATGAACACTGAAGCTTTCTTT
CDR3aa: CASRDRMNTEAFF

abundance: .
d_gene: .
v_gene: TRBV18
j_gene: TRBJ1-6
CDR3nt: TGTGCCAGCTCAAGCCAAAATAATTCACCCCTCCACTTT
CDR3aa: CASSSQNNSPLHF

abundance: .
d_gene: .
v_gene: TRBV15
j_gene: TRBJ2-5
CDR3nt: TGTGCCACCAGCAGAGATAGGACAGTCCAAGAGACCCAGTACTTC
CDR3aa: CATSRDRTVQETQYF

abundance: .
d_gene: TRBD1
v_gene: TRBV11-2
j_gene: TRBJ1-2
CDR3nt: TGTGCCAGCAGCCCAGGACAGGCCCTTGGCTACACCTTC
CDR3aa: CASSPGQALGYTF

abundance: .
d_gene: TRBD1
v_gene: TRBV4-2
j_gene: TRBJ2-7
CDR3nt: TGTGCCAGCAGCCCTACCGGGACAGGGTATTCCGAGCAGTACTTC
CDR3aa: CASSPTGTGYSEQYF

abundance: .
d_gene: .
v_gene: TRBV4-2
j_gene: TRBJ1-4
CDR3nt: TGTGCCAGCAGCCAAGATGCAGGGTATGCTAATGAAAAACTGTTTTTT
CDR3aa: CASSQDAGYANEKLFF

abundance: .
d_gene: .
v_gene: TRBV7-9
j_gene: TRBJ1-5
CDR3nt: TGTGCCAGCAGCTTAGTGGCAGACAATCAGCCCCAGCATTTT
CDR3aa: CASSLVADNQPQHF

abundance: .
d_gene: TRBD1
v_gene: TRBV7-9
j_gene: TRBJ2-7
CDR3nt: TGTGCCAGCAGCTTAAGGGACAGAACCTACGAGCAGTACTTC
CDR3aa: CASSLRDRTYEQYF

abundance: .
d_gene: TRBD1
v_gene: TRBV5-1
j_gene: TRBJ2-7
CDR3nt: TGCGCCAGCGGACAGGGGGCCCCCTACGAGCAGTACTTC
CDR3aa: CASGQGAPYEQYF

abundance: .
d_gene: TRBD1
v_gene: TRBV5-1
j_gene: TRBJ2-7
CDR3nt: TGCGCCAGCAGCTTGGGACAGGGAGAGCAGTACTTC
CDR3aa: CASSLGQGEQYF

abundance: .
d_gene: .
v_gene: TRBV13
j_gene: TRBJ2-7
CDR3nt: TGTGCCAGCACCCGGCAGGGCACCTACGAGCAGTACTTC
CDR3aa: CASTRQGTYEQYF

abundance: medium-sized
d_gene: TRBD2
v_gene: TRBV6-4
j_gene: TRBJ2-2
CDR3nt: TGTGCCAGCAGTGAGGTAGCGGGACACACCGGGGAGCTGTTTTTT
CDR3aa: CASSEVAGHTGELFF

abundance: large
d_gene: .
v_gene: TRBV5-1
j_gene: TRBJ2-1
CDR3nt: TGCGCCAGCAGCTTGGCACTCCCGAGGGTCGATGAGCAGTTCTTC
CDR3aa: CASSLALPRVDEQFF

abundance: .
d_gene: TRBD2
v_gene: TRBV7-2
j_gene: TRBJ2-1
CDR3nt: TGTGCCAGCAGCTTAACTAGCGGGAGGCTACCGAGCTCCTACAATGAGCAGTTCTTC
CDR3aa: CASSLTSGRLPSSYNEQFF

abundance: .
d_gene: .
v_gene: TRBV6-5
j_gene: TRBJ1-1
CDR3nt: TGTGCCAGCAGCTTCTCCCGGGTGACTGAAGCTTTCTTT
CDR3aa: CASSFSRVTEAFF

abundance: once
d_gene: TRBD1
v_gene: TRBV4-2
j_gene: TRBJ2-7
CDR3nt: TGTGCCAGTGGGACAGGGAGCTCCTACGAGCAGTACTTC
CDR3aa: CASGTGSSYEQYF

abundance: .
d_gene: .
v_gene: TRBV2
j_gene: TRBJ2-1
CDR3nt: TGTGCCAGCAGTTCCCTAGATGATGAGCAGTTCTTC
CDR3aa: CASSSLDDEQFF

abundance: .
d_gene: TRBD1
v_gene: TRBV29-1
j_gene: TRBJ1-5
CDR3nt: TGCAGCATACGGACAGGTGATCAGCCCCAGCATTTT
CDR3aa: CSIRTGDQPQHF

abundance: .
d_gene: .
v_gene: TRBV6-5
j_gene: TRBJ2-7
CDR3nt: TGTGCCAGCAAAGACCCAGGGGCCTCCTACGAGCAGTACTTC
CDR3aa: CASKDPGASYEQYF

abundance: .
d_gene: .
v_gene: TRBV18
j_gene: TRBJ1-6
CDR3nt: TGTGCCAGCTCCATCGACGGGGGGGGGACACCCCTCCACTTT
CDR3aa: CASSIDGGGTPLHF

abundance: .
d_gene: TRBD2
v_gene: TRBV6-5
j_gene: TRBJ2-7
CDR3nt: TGTGCCAGCAGCCGAAGCGGGGCGGGCTCCTACGAGCAGTACTTC
CDR3aa: CASSRSGAGSYEQYF

abundance: once
d_gene: TRBD1
v_gene: TRBV4-2
j_gene: TRBJ1-2
CDR3nt: TGTGCCAGCAGCCAAGGGTCGAACAGGGGGGCCTATGGCTACACCTTC
CDR3aa: CASSQGSNRGAYGYTF

abundance: once
d_gene: .
v_gene: TRBV5-6
j_gene: TRBJ1-2
CDR3nt: TGTGCCAGCAGCTTGGTGGTTACAGGGAACTATGGCTACACCTTC
CDR3aa: CASSLVVTGNYGYTF

abundance: .
d_gene: .
v_gene: TRBV30
j_gene: TRBJ2-6
CDR3nt: TGTGCCCGGTCGGGGGTCGGGGCCAACGTCCTGACTTTC
CDR3aa: CARSGVGANVLTF

abundance: .
d_gene: .
v_gene: TRBV7-2
j_gene: TRBJ1-3
CDR3nt: TGTGCCAGCAGCTTACGAGTCGGAAACACCATATATTTT
CDR3aa: CASSLRVGNTIYF

abundance: once
d_gene: .
v_gene: TRBV4-3
j_gene: TRBJ2-2
CDR3nt: TGCGCCAGCAGCCAGAACAGGGACGGAGGTTTGTCGACCGGGGAGCTGTTTTTT
CDR3aa: CASSQNRDGGLSTGELFF

abundance: .
d_gene: .
v_gene: TRBV25-1
j_gene: TRBJ2-2
CDR3nt: TGTGCCAGCAACTTGGTCACCGGGGAGCTGTTTTTT
CDR3aa: CASNLVTGELFF

abundance: .
d_gene: TRBD1
v_gene: TRBV6-6
j_gene: TRBJ1-1
CDR3nt: TGTGCCAGCAGGTTAGGACAGGGGAACACTGAAGCTTTCTTT
CDR3aa: CASRLGQGNTEAFF

abundance: .
d_gene: TRBD1
v_gene: TRBV9
j_gene: TRBJ1-2
CDR3nt: TGTGCCAGCAGCGCACAGGGGTTGGGCTATGGCTACACCTTC
CDR3aa: CASSAQGLGYGYTF

abundance: .
d_gene: TRBD1
v_gene: TRBV10-1
j_gene: TRBJ2-7
CDR3nt: TGCGCCAGCAGTGGGGGACAGGCCCACGAGCAGTACTTC
CDR3aa: CASSGGQAHEQYF